This T cell receptor beta chain emerged from a study of neoadjuvant nivolumab and ipilimumab in lung cancer. In regard to this clone: The antigen is not known.

The table came from immunoSEQ multiplex PCR; TCRdb's copy has only in-frame clones and leaves some out. The sample carries about 4,000 clones, 75% recorded once. The CDR3 is 14 amino acids. The trim removed 6 bases at V and 6 bases at J, leaving 10 bases unmatched. Germline assignment: CDR1 SGHAT and CDR2 FQDESV (reference sequence). General study results and limits: Resected tumors had greater TCR richness and clonality than uninvolved lung.

The input for sequencing was peripheral blood, taken after neoadjuvant nivolumab, alone or with ipilimumab, at or shortly before surgery. This TCR was recovered from an adult with non-small cell lung cancer. The rearrangement links TRBV11-1 to TRBJ1-2; TRBD1 matches 7 bases. The CDR3 loop reads CASSPGQRGDGYTF. The CDR3 bases are TGTGCCAGCAGTCCGGGACAGCGAGGGGATGGCTACACCTTC. The entire variable domain, with the rest obtained from reference TRBV11-1 and TRBJ1-2, is as follows: EAEVAQSPRYKITEKSQAVAFWCDPISGHATLYWYRQILGQGPELLVQFQDESVVDDSQLPKDRFSAERLKGVDSTLKIQPAELGDSAMYLCASSPGQRGDGYTFGSGTRLTVV.